This is a list of T cell receptor beta chains from one sample in a study of spatial heterogeneity in lung cancer. A single record per CDR3 protein comes from TCRdb applying MiXCR to the 5' RACE reads. The table shows about 18,000 distinct CDR3 sequences, with 5.5% to 6.5% occurring only once. Sequencing used lung tumor tissue, obtained at surgery. These receptors were collected from a female donor with early-stage non-small cell lung cancer. CDR3s include the opening cysteine and the closing phenylalanine or tryptophan. Fields, in order: CDR3 protein, CDR3 DNA, V gene, D gene, clone size, J gene. D genes are given only for firm matches. Expanded clones are given a class, and other clones once, few, many or no size at all.

CASSLNGENTEAFF	TGTGCCAGCAGCCTTAACGGGGAGAACACTGAAGCTTTCTTT	TRBV27	NA	many	TRBJ1-1
CASRPGQRHYEQYF	TGTGCCAGCAGACCGGGACAGCGCCATTACGAGCAGTACTTC	TRBV6-5	TRBD1	few	TRBJ2-7
CASGDNSNQPQHF	TGTGCTAGTGGGGATAATAGCAATCAGCCCCAGCATTTT	TRBV12-5	NA	medium-sized	TRBJ1-5
CASSLRLPPGLGDTQYF	TGTGCCAGCAGCTTACGACTCCCTCCAGGTTTGGGGGATACGCAGTATTTT	TRBV7-2	NA	many	TRBJ2-3
CSVEDTGGNYGYTF	TGCAGCGTTGAAGATACAGGGGGGAACTATGGCTACACCTTC	TRBV29-1	TRBD1	NA	TRBJ1-2
CASSEFLGARGTDTQYF	TGCGCCAGCAGTGAGTTCTTGGGGGCGCGGGGCACAGATACGCAGTATTTT	TRBV10-2	NA	many	TRBJ2-3
CASSLSTRRTANSPLHF	TGTGCCAGCAGCTTGTCCACCAGACGGACAGCAAATTCACCCCTCCACTTT	TRBV7-2	NA	many	TRBJ1-6
CASSQKDGASGDTQYF	TGTGCCAGCAGCCAGAAGGACGGAGCATCGGGAGATACGCAGTATTTT	TRBV3-1	NA	many	TRBJ2-3
CASSYSYGVGEGYTF	TGTGCCAGCAGTTATAGTTACGGGGTGGGAGAGGGCTACACCTTC	TRBV27	NA	many	TRBJ1-2
CASSQDYRGTEAFF	TGTGCCAGCAGCCAAGATTACAGGGGGACTGAAGCTTTCTTT	TRBV3-1	TRBD1	medium-sized	TRBJ1-1
CASNGLADIQYF	TGTGCCAGCAACGGACTAGCAGACATTCAGTACTTC	TRBV6-2/TRBV6-3	TRBD2	many	TRBJ2-4
CASTVSLAGVQETQYF	TGTGCCAGCACCGTTTCCCTAGCGGGGGTACAAGAGACCCAGTACTTC	TRBV28	TRBD2	many	TRBJ2-5
CASSWTGELFF	TGTGCCAGCAGCTGGACCGGGGAGCTGTTTTTT	TRBV6-2/TRBV6-3	NA	many	TRBJ2-2
CASSAGGSYNEQFF	TGTGCCAGCAGCGCCGGAGGCTCCTACAATGAGCAGTTCTTC	TRBV7-2	NA	many	TRBJ2-1
CASSYQRERGDTQYF	TGTGCCAGCAGTTACCAGCGAGAACGGGGAGATACGCAGTATTTT	TRBV6-2/TRBV6-3	NA	many	TRBJ2-3
CASSLGLNRVAEQYF	TGTGCCAGCAGCTTGGGTCTTAACAGGGTGGCCGAGCAGTACTTC	TRBV5-6	NA	many	TRBJ2-7
CASSRRGLAGNSGHGEQFF	TGTGCCAGCAGTCGTCGGGGACTAGCGGGAAATAGTGGGCACGGTGAGCAGTTCTTC	TRBV12-3/TRBV12-4	TRBD2	many	TRBJ2-1
CASSQDARGGAGTEAFF	TGCGCCAGCAGCCAAGATGCGCGAGGGGGCGCAGGCACTGAAGCTTTCTTT	TRBV4-3	TRBD1	medium-sized	TRBJ1-1
CASSYLTNQPQHF	TGTGCCAGCAGTTATTTGACCAATCAGCCCCAGCATTTT	TRBV6-2/TRBV6-3	NA	few	TRBJ1-5
CASSPGLGETQYF	TGTGCCAGCAGCCCGGGGTTGGGGGAGACCCAGTACTTC	TRBV7-6	NA	many	TRBJ2-5
CASSLSWTGHQPQHF	TGTGCCAGCAGCTTAAGCTGGACAGGGCATCAGCCCCAGCATTTT	TRBV9	TRBD1	medium-sized	TRBJ1-5
CASSHMSGPAFF	TGTGCCAGCAGCCACATGTCGGGACCAGCTTTCTTT	TRBV3-1	NA	NA	TRBJ1-1
CASSSWTSGRLGSDTQYF	TGTGCCAGCAGCTCATGGACTAGCGGGAGGCTGGGCTCAGATACGCAGTATTTT	TRBV7-2	TRBD2	NA	TRBJ2-3
CASSPGPGTQYF	TGCGCCAGCAGCCCGGGCCCGGGGACGCAGTATTTT	TRBV10-2	NA	many	TRBJ2-3
CSAEPTRSVYEQYF	TGCAGTGCAGAACCGACTAGGTCGGTCTACGAGCAGTACTTC	TRBV20-1	NA	NA	TRBJ2-7
CSARDGGIGNEQFF	TGCAGTGCTAGAGATGGGGGAATCGGCAATGAGCAGTTCTTC	TRBV20-1	NA	NA	TRBJ2-1
CASSKGTGYNEQFF	TGTGCCAGCAGCAAAGGGACAGGGTACAATGAGCAGTTCTTC	TRBV7-2	TRBD1	few	TRBJ2-1
CASSPWTAATNEKLFF	TGTGCCAGCAGTCCCTGGACTGCTGCAACTAATGAAAAACTGTTTTTT	TRBV28	NA	medium-sized	TRBJ1-4
CSVSDRGVYEQYF	TGCAGCGTTTCGGACAGGGGGGTCTACGAGCAGTACTTC	TRBV29-1	TRBD1	few	TRBJ2-7
CASSPYRGLNTGELFF	TGTGCCAGCAGTCCATACAGGGGGCTAAACACCGGGGAGCTGTTTTTT	TRBV27	TRBD1	few	TRBJ2-2
CASSPIALGGEQFF	TGTGCCAGCAGCCCAATTGCCCTAGGGGGTGAGCAGTTCTTC	TRBV3-1	NA	many	TRBJ2-1
CSASIGAGGDTQYF	TGCAGTGCTAGCATAGGCGCGGGAGGAGATACGCAGTATTTT	TRBV20-1	TRBD2	many	TRBJ2-3
CASRPTTGGYEQYF	TGTGCCAGCAGACCCACGACAGGGGGCTACGAGCAGTACTTC	TRBV28	TRBD1	many	TRBJ2-7
CSATRGDRIQYF	TGCAGTGCAACAAGGGGGGATCGCATTCAGTACTTC	TRBV20-1	NA	NA	TRBJ2-4
CASSLDGGSADTQYF	TGTGCCAGCAGCTTAGACGGGGGTAGCGCAGATACGCAGTATTTT	TRBV7-2	NA	many	TRBJ2-3
CASSHHRAWYEQYF	TGTGCCAGCAGCCATCACAGGGCTTGGTACGAGCAGTACTTC	TRBV16	NA	many	TRBJ2-7
CASSGGLAGYNEQFF	TGCGCCAGCAGTGGCGGACTAGCGGGCTACAATGAGCAGTTCTTC	TRBV5-1	TRBD2	NA	TRBJ2-1
CASSLAGYGNQPQHF	TGTGCCAGCAGCTTAGCAGGGTATGGCAATCAGCCCCAGCATTTT	TRBV7-2	NA	many	TRBJ1-5
CASSLPSGTEFQETQYF	TGTGCCAGCAGTCTGCCGTCTGGGACAGAATTCCAAGAGACCCAGTACTTC	TRBV28	TRBD1	few	TRBJ2-5
CASSPRWGGLLHF	TGTGCCAGCAGTCCACGGTGGGGGGGGTTACTCCACTTT	TRBV12-3/TRBV12-4	NA	many	TRBJ1-6
CASSRGRGTSEPTDTQYF	TGTGCCAGCAGCCGAGGGCGGGGGACTAGCGAACCCACAGATACGCAGTATTTT	TRBV27	TRBD2	many	TRBJ2-3
CASSPQQDYGYTF	TGTGCCAGCAGCCCCCAACAGGATTATGGCTACACCTTC	TRBV7-2	NA	many	TRBJ1-2
CASSLRAEYNEQFF	TGTGCCAGCAGTTTAAGGGCCGAGTACAATGAGCAGTTCTTC	TRBV27	NA	many	TRBJ2-1
CSARPGGVNEQFF	TGCAGTGCTAGACCCGGGGGAGTAAATGAGCAGTTCTTC	TRBV20-1	NA	NA	TRBJ2-1
CATLPSGTTEAFF	TGTGCCACCCTCCCCTCGGGCACCACTGAAGCTTTCTTT	TRBV18	NA	many	TRBJ1-1